This T cell receptor beta chain was recovered during a study of T cells after yellow fever vaccination. Study-level information: Researchers used SMART-Seq v4 Ultra Low Input to prepare fractions that had low cell numbers. Study-level findings and limits: Most clones from primary vaccination were detected again post-booster (roughly 95% CD4, 70% to 90% CD8).

This CDR3 is built from 14 residues. Trimming took off 6 bases at V and 2 bases at J, with 12 bases between the two ends. Germline CDR1 reads ENHRY; CDR2 reads SYGVKD. This clonotype appeared many times. Its antigen is unidentified. In making TCR cDNA, 5'RACE template switching added a universal primer site and UMIs to it. TCRdb itself ran the 5' RACE reads through MiXCR, one entry per CDR3 protein. The table includes roughly 49,000 distinct CDR3 sequences, less than 9% detected once. The clonotype originates from a man between 18 and 29 years old who received the YFV17D yellow fever vaccine. The sequencing used CD8+ T cells sorted from PBMCs, collected approximately 15 days after the first yellow fever vaccination. J is TRBJ2-3 and V is TRBV10-3; D is perhaps TRBD2 (5 bases). CDR3 sequence reads: CAIRDSGNTDTQYF. The CDR3 DNA reads TGTGCCATCAGGGACTCGGGCAACACAGATACGCAGTATTTT.